Listed below are T cell receptor beta chains from one sample, sequenced in a study of blood T cell repertoires in COVID-19. Repertoires were generated with immunoSEQ multiplex PCR, while TCRdb's copy carries only in-frame clones and drops some. This sample has 450,000 or so clones, with roughly 89% found just once. Material for sequencing was peripheral blood. Receptors were obtained from a man between 18 and 29 years old with COVID-19, enrolled during active disease. CDR3s include the opening cysteine and the closing phenylalanine or tryptophan. The D gene is left open where the match is weak. The size entry is marked missing in some rows and otherwise reads once, few, many or a size class.

J gene	clone size	V gene	CDR3 length	D gene	CDR3 DNA	CDR3 protein
TRBJ2-6	.	TRBV5-1	16	.	TGCGCCAGCAGCAAACGTGAGTTCTCTGGGGCCAACGTCCTGACTTTC	CASSKREFSGANVLTF
TRBJ2-5	few	TRBV27	14	.	TGTGCCAGCAGTGTTTTGAGCGGACAAGAGACCCAGTACTTC	CASSVLSGQETQYF
TRBJ1-2	.	TRBV5-1	15	.	TGCGCCAGCAGCTCACAGGGAAATACCATCTATGGCTACACCTTC	CASSSQGNTIYGYTF
TRBJ2-6	.	TRBV28	18	TRBD2	TGTGCCAGCAGTACGCGTGTTAGCGGGGGGCCTGGGGCCAACGTCCTGACTTTC	CASSTRVSGGPGANVLTF
TRBJ2-7	.	TRBV6-5	14	.	TGTGCCAGCAGAGCTTTCAGGGAATCCTACGAGCAGTACTTC	CASRAFRESYEQYF
TRBJ2-5	.	TRBV5-1	14	.	TGCGCCAGCAGCTCTTCCGGGGGTAAAGAGACCCAGTACTTC	CASSSSGGKETQYF
TRBJ1-1	.	TRBV5-1	16	TRBD1	TGCGCCAGCAGCTCTTATATCCAGGGGGCAAGTACTGAAGCTTTCTTT	CASSSYIQGASTEAFF
TRBJ2-7	.	TRBV11-2	16	TRBD2	TGTGCCAGCAGCTTAGGGTTAGCGGGAGCATATGATGAGCAGTACTTC	CASSLGLAGAYDEQYF
TRBJ2-2	.	TRBV9	16	.	TGTGCCAGCAGCGTATTCATTGGCGGGAACACCGGGGAGCTGTTTTTT	CASSVFIGGNTGELFF
TRBJ1-5	.	TRBV6-5	14	.	TGTGCCAGCAACAGCGGGCCGCGCAATCAGCCCCAGCATTTT	CASNSGPRNQPQHF
TRBJ2-7	.	TRBV27	13	.	TGTGCCAGCAGTCCGGGGGGCCTTTACGAGCAGTACTTC	CASSPGGLYEQYF
TRBJ1-1	.	TRBV7-9	13	.	TGTGCCAGCAGGGCCCCGGGGAACACTGAAGCTTTCTTT	CASRAPGNTEAFF
TRBJ2-7	.	TRBV29-1	12	.	TGCAGCGTATCCCCACGGGCGGGCGAGCAGTACTTC	CSVSPRAGEQYF
TRBJ2-1	.	TRBV19	12	.	TGTGCCAGTAGTGGGCCTCCCAATGAGCAGTTCTTC	CASSGPPNEQFF
TRBJ2-7	.	TRBV5-5	14	.	TGTGCCAGCAGCACAGGGCCACAGGGCTACGAGCAGTACTTC	CASSTGPQGYEQYF
TRBJ2-1	.	TRBV2	13	.	TGTGCCAGCAGGAGAACTACCTACAATGAGCAGTTCTTC	CASRRTTYNEQFF
TRBJ2-7	.	TRBV27	15	TRBD1	TGTGCCAGCAGTTTAGGGCCGGGACAGCACTACGAGCAGTACTTC	CASSLGPGQHYEQYF
TRBJ1-1	once	TRBV19	13	.	TGTGCCAGTAGCCAATGGGGGGACACTGAAGCTTTCTTT	CASSQWGDTEAFF
TRBJ2-3	.	TRBV9	16	TRBD2	TGTGCCAGCAGCGTCCTAGCGGGAGCGGTAGGGGGTACGCAGTATTTT	CASSVLAGAVGGTQYF
TRBJ2-7	.	TRBV27	14	.	TGTGCCAGCAGTTTATTCCCCTCTTCGGACGAGCAGTACTTC	CASSLFPSSDEQYF
TRBJ1-1	few	TRBV2	14	TRBD1	TGTGCCAGCAGGGCCGACAGGGTTAACACTGAAGCTTTCTTT	CASRADRVNTEAFF
TRBJ2-7	.	TRBV6-1	16	TRBD1	TGTGCCAGCAGTGCTCATTTGACAGGGGGCGTCTACGAGCAGTACTTC	CASSAHLTGGVYEQYF
TRBJ2-5	.	TRBV5-6	12	.	TGTGCCAGCAGCTTGAGGAGAGAGACCCAGTACTTC	CASSLRRETQYF
TRBJ2-7	few	TRBV11-3	15	.	TGTGCCAGCAGCCATCCAGGCAGTCCAACCTACGAGCAGTACTTC	CASSHPGSPTYEQYF
TRBJ2-3	.	TRBV6-1	16	TRBD2	TGTGCCAGCAGTGATGCTAGCGGGAGTTGGTCAGATACGCAGTATTTT	CASSDASGSWSDTQYF
TRBJ1-5	.	TRBV21-1	17	.	TGTGCCAGCAGCAAAGTCGGGCAGGGCTATAGCAATCAGCCCCAGCATTTT	CASSKVGQGYSNQPQHF
TRBJ2-2	.	TRBV14	16	TRBD1	TGTGCCAGCAGCCGCCCGGGACAGGCGAACACCGGGGAGCTGTTTTTT	CASSRPGQANTGELFF
TRBJ2-1	.	TRBV27	16	TRBD2	TGTGCCAGCAGTTCAGGACTAGCGGGAGGTAAATTAGGGCAGTTCTTC	CASSSGLAGGKLGQFF
TRBJ2-1	.	TRBV2	16	TRBD1	TGTGCCAGCAGTGAAGCGCGACAGGGTGTCGACAATGAGCAGTTCTTC	CASSEARQGVDNEQFF
TRBJ2-7	.	TRBV12-3/TRBV12-4	13	.	TGTGCCAGCAGTTCCCCGCGCTTATACGAGCAGTACTTC	CASSSPRLYEQYF
TRBJ1-1	.	TRBV27	14	TRBD1	TGTGCCAGCAGACAGACCGGACAGGGTGAGGGAACTTTCTTT	CASRQTGQGEGTFF
TRBJ2-7	.	TRBV27	14	.	TGTGCCAGCAGACCCGGGGTAAGCTCCTACGAGCAGTACTTC	CASRPGVSSYEQYF
TRBJ2-1	.	TRBV18	11	.	TGTGCCAGCTCATTTAGAAATGAGCAGTTCTTC	CASSFRNEQFF
TRBJ2-4	.	TRBV25-1	15	TRBD1	TGTGCCAGCAGTGATGCGGACAGGAGTGATAACATTCAGTACTTC	CASSDADRSDNIQYF
TRBJ1-5	.	TRBV28	15	.	TGTGCCAGCAGTTCAATAGACAGGCCTAATCAGCCCCAGCATTTT	CASSSIDRPNQPQHF
TRBJ1-3	.	TRBV5-6	13	.	TGTGCCAGCAGCCTTGCAGGGGAGAGCACCATATATTTT	CASSLAGESTIYF
TRBJ2-1	.	TRBV18	20	TRBD2	TGTGCCAGCTTCACAAGGATAGGTAGTAGCGGGAGGAAAAATTACAATGAGCAGTTCTTC	CASFTRIGSSGRKNYNEQFF
TRBJ2-3	.	TRBV6-5	16	TRBD1	TGTGCCAGCAGTTCCACGGGACAGGGGAGTTCAGATACGCAGTATTTT	CASSSTGQGSSDTQYF
TRBJ2-5	.	TRBV19	14	TRBD1	TGTGCCAGTAGAAAAGGACAGGGGTCCGGGACCCAGTACTTC	CASRKGQGSGTQYF
TRBJ2-2	.	TRBV2	15	.	TGTGCCAGCACAATCGGGGTCCTCAACACCGGGGAGCTGTTTTTT	CASTIGVLNTGELFF
TRBJ2-3	.	TRBV6-1	13	.	TGTGCCAGCAGTGAATATGGCACAGATACGCAGTATTTT	CASSEYGTDTQYF
TRBJ2-3	.	TRBV27	15	.	TGTGCCACCTCACTAGTGTGGGGGGGCGGGGATACGCAGTATTTT	CATSLVWGGGDTQYF
TRBJ1-6	.	TRBV9	16	.	TGTGCCAGCAGCTCCGCGGGGGCCCTAAGCAGTTCACCCCTCCACTTT	CASSSAGALSSSPLHF
TRBJ2-3	.	TRBV7-9	16	TRBD2	TGTGCCAGCAGCCCACGATTGACTAGCGCCAGGAATACGCAGTATTTT	CASSPRLTSARNTQYF
TRBJ2-1	.	TRBV10-1	16	TRBD1	TGCGCCAGCAGTGAGTACCCGGGACAGGGACTCAATGAGCAGTTCTTC	CASSEYPGQGLNEQFF
TRBJ2-5	.	TRBV7-8	13	.	TGTGCCAGCAGCCCCTTCACGAGGGAGACCCAGTACTTC	CASSPFTRETQYF